The sequence of this T cell receptor beta chain was determined in a study of radiotherapy plus CTLA-4 blockade in lung cancer. The repertoire was sequenced with immunoSEQ multiplex PCR; TCRdb's copy has only in-frame clones and lacks some. This sample yields 86,000 or so clones, of which over 70% are seen a single time; less than 4% belongs to the top ten. This clone showed up just a few times. V dropped 3 bases and J dropped 11; count of bases not matched to a gene: 6. The germline V gene has CDR1 ENHRY and CDR2 SYGVKD. The CDR3 runs 12 residues. The V gene is TRBV10-3, the J gene TRBJ1-1; 7 nucleotides align to TRBD1. The receptor comes from a human donor with non-small cell lung cancer who had a partial response to radiotherapy plus ipilimumab. Some clones in this sample may be carry-over from other donors' samples. This specimen consisted of peripheral blood, obtained from a patient treated with radiotherapy plus ipilimumab. In nucleotides, the CDR3 is TGTGCCATCAGTGAACCCGACAGGGCCGCTTTCTTT. Translated: CAISEPDRAAFF.